What follows describes a single T cell receptor beta chain. The antigen is not known. This record comes from a study of PD-1 blockade in mismatch repair-deficient tumors. Study details: All were previously treated, progressing patients with some twelve mismatch repair-deficient cancer types. Study-wide points: Tumor-resident clones, often absent from pretreatment blood, expanded after pembrolizumab and then contracted.

Mismatch repair deficiency was confirmed in all patients, by PCR or immunohistochemistry. The TCR-sequenced patients were a few responders to pembrolizumab. The germline CDR1 and CDR2 sequences are MNHEY and SVGAGI. Trimming took 4 bases from V and 6 from J, leaving 9 bases between them. CDR3 size: 12 residues. TCRdb's copy holds only in-frame clones and misses some; the assay was immunoSEQ multiplex PCR. The sample lists some 110,000 clones; 65% to 80% were seen once. The source material was peripheral blood, sampled 60 weeks after starting pembrolizumab. The receptor's source is an adult with mismatch repair-deficient cancer. This chain joins TRBV6-5 and TRBJ1-1; D unresolved. In DNA, the CDR3 is TGTGCCAGCAGTTCAGCGGGCCCTGAAGCTTTCTTT. Translation: CASSSAGPEAFF.